The 18 T cell receptor beta chains given below trace back to one sample, sequenced in a study of shared clonotypes between healthy human individuals. The data were produced by immunoSEQ multiplex PCR, yet TCRdb's version contains in-frame clones alone and is incomplete. This sample carries about half a million clones, 70% to 80% of them seen once, and the ten largest clones take roughly an eighth. Specimen: PBMCs. The receptors were sampled from a woman in her thirties or forties in good health. Some clones in this sample may be carry-over from other donors' samples.

This chain joins TRBV28 and TRBJ2-7; D not resolved. From germline, CDR1 is MDHEN and CDR2 SYDVKM. CDR3 length equals 13 residues. The V end lost 6 bases, the J end lost 2 bases, and 11 bases lay between the germline ends. The CDR3 DNA reads TGTGCCAGCAGGATTGGCAGTCCCTACGAGCAGTACTTC. Its protein is CASRIGSPYEQYF.

The DNA for the CDR3 is TGCAGCGTTTTGTACATGTCGGGGGGGCCAACTAACTATGGCTACACCTTC. Amino acids: CSVLYMSGGPTNYGYTF. The chain combines TRBV29-1 with TRBJ1-2, with D perhaps matching TRBD1 (6 bases). Germline V gives CDR1 SQVTM, CDR2 ANQGSEA. The CDR3 runs 17 residues. Trimming took 5 bases from V and 0 from J, leaving 22 bases between them.

This chain joins TRBV14 and TRBJ2-1, with a weak D call TRBD2 (5 bases). Trimming pared 2 bases from V and 2 bases from J, leaving 10 bases between. The CDR3 is made up of 15 amino acids. Germline lookup yields CDR1 SGHDN and CDR2 FVKESK. The CDR3 DNA reads TGTGCCAGCAGCCAAAAGCGGCAAACCTACAATGAGCAGTTCTTC. Encoded protein: CASSQKRQTYNEQFF.

The chain couples TRBV5-4 to TRBJ1-1; maybe TRBD1 (6 bases). The V end was cut by 6 bases, the J end by 1 base, with 16 bases between. The CDR3 has 15 residues. Germline V gene data show CDR1 as SGHNT and CDR2 as YYREEE (reference sequence). CDR3 protein: CASNRAGTKNTEAFF. DNA for the CDR3: TGTGCCAGCAACCGGGCCGGGACAAAGAACACTGAAGCTTTCTTT.

The V and J genes are TRBV7-9 and TRBJ2-1, with D perhaps TRBD2 (8 bases). Germline lookup yields CDR1 SEHNR and CDR2 FQNEAQ (reference sequence). V gave up 5 bases and J gave up 8 bases, with 16 bases separating them. The CDR3 length is 14 residues. The CDR3 bases are TGTGCCAGCAGCCCATCGGGAGGGGGCGATGAGCAGTTCTTC. This encodes CASSPSGGGDEQFF.

The genes are TRBV5-1 and TRBJ2-1; D is uncertain. V was trimmed by 0 bases and J by 9 bases, leaving 10 bases between them. The CDR3 extends over 13 amino acids. In germline, CDR1 is SGHRS, CDR2 YFSETQ. The CDR3 reads CASSLGVESEQFF. The DNA for the CDR3 is TGCGCCAGCAGCTTGGGGGTCGAGAGTGAGCAGTTCTTC.

V is TRBV9 and J is TRBJ2-7; TRBD2 is a possible D gene (6 bases). The CDR3 sequence is 13 residues long. The germline gives CDR1 SGDLS, CDR2 YYNGEE. Trimming shortened V by 4 bases and J by 9 bases, and 17 bases separated the two germline ends. This CDR3 is CASSPRDSGPQYF. The CDR3 region has the DNA TGTGCCAGCAGCCCCCGGGACTCGGGGCCGCAGTACTTC.

At least ten counts were recorded for this clone. Other nucleotide sequences in the sample specify the same CDR3. This chain joins TRBV6-4 and TRBJ1-2; D gene ambiguous. V dropped 0 bases and J dropped 0 bases, with 5 bases sitting between them. This CDR3 region has 14 residues. Germline V gives CDR1 MRHNA, CDR2 SNTAGT. DNA of the CDR3: TGTGCCAGCAGTGACTCGGGGTCTAACTATGGCTACACCTTC. This codes for CASSDSGSNYGYTF.

The chain employs TRBV10-3 and TRBJ2-1, with D tentatively TRBD2 (5 bases). Germline V gene sequence: CDR1 ENHRY, CDR2 SYGVKD. V lost 6 bases to trimming and J lost 9 bases, with 12 bases between them. This CDR3 is built from 12 residues. The CDR3 region has the DNA TGTGCCATCAGATCCATCGAGGGTGAGCAGTTCTTC. Encoded protein: CAIRSIEGEQFF.

This clone has a single count. This chain joins TRBV6-5 and TRBJ2-1; maybe TRBD1 (5 bases). CDR1 MNHEY and CDR2 SVGAGI come from the germline V gene. This CDR3 is built from 14 residues. The V end was cut by 7 bases, the J end by 9 bases, with 19 bases between. The CDR3 sequence: CASKTEGVTTEQFF. In DNA form, the CDR3 reads TGTGCCAGCAAAACGGAAGGGGTAACAACTGAGCAGTTCTTC.

This clone was detected a few times. The chain joins TRBV18 to TRBJ2-7; D unclear. With 4 bases removed from V and 1 base from J, the gap between germline ends came to 8 bases. Germline loops: CDR1 KGHSH, CDR2 LQKENI. The CDR3 is made up of 13 amino acids. This CDR3 is CASSQDVSYEQYF. CDR3 DNA: TGTGCCAGCTCACAGGACGTATCCTACGAGCAGTACTTC. The full variable domain, rest sourced from reference TRBV18 and TRBJ2-7, is NAGVMQNPRHLVRRRGQEARLRCSPMKGHSHVYWYRQLPEEGLKFMVYLQKENIIDESGMPKERFSAEFPKEGPSILRIQQVVRGDSAAYFCASSQDVSYEQYFGPGTRLTVT.

J is TRBJ2-1 and V is TRBV4-2; TRBD2 matches at 7 bases. This CDR3 region has 14 residues. The junction had 8 bases not matched to a gene; V was cut back by 3 bases and J by 9 bases. Germline CDR1 is LGHNA and CDR2 is YNFKEQ. CDR3 sequence: CASSQRTGGSEQFF. The CDR3 DNA is TGTGCCAGCAGCCAGAGGACCGGGGGGAGTGAGCAGTTCTTC.

The rearrangement links TRBV7-8 to TRBJ2-3; D uncertain. Germline V gene data show CDR1 as SGHVS and CDR2 as FQNEAQ. CDR3 length equals 15 residues. V dropped 5 bases and J dropped 3 bases, with 15 bases sitting between them. The CDR3 DNA follows: TGTGCCAGCAGCAGTCGCTTACGGGTGACAGATACGCAGTATTTT. As protein: CASSSRLRVTDTQYF.

The gene calls are TRBV5-1 and TRBJ1-1; 8 nucleotides agree with TRBD1. V gave up 1 base and J gave up 1 base; unmatched junction bases: 3. This CDR3 spans 15 amino acids. Germline assignment: CDR1 SGHRS and CDR2 YFSETQ. CDR3 bases: TGCGCCAGCAGCTTGCAGCAGGGGGCGAACACTGAAGCTTTCTTT. Translating it yields CASSLQQGANTEAFF.

The chain carries TRBV5-6 and TRBJ1-6; D not resolved. CDR3 size: 12 residues. Per germline, CDR1 SGHDT and CDR2 YYEEEE. V gave up 0 bases and J gave up 8 bases, with 3 bases separating them. CDR3 sequence: CASSLGDSPLHF. The CDR3 bases are TGTGCCAGCAGCTTGGGGGATTCACCCCTCCACTTT.

This chain joins TRBV6-5 and TRBJ2-7; TRBD2 agrees at 9 bases. The CDR3 sequence is 14 residues long. Trimming took 5 bases from V and 4 from J; bases not matched to a gene: 6. In germline, CDR1 is MNHEY, CDR2 SVGAGI. CDR3 loop: CASSRREGRYEQYF. The CDR3 DNA follows: TGTGCCAGCAGTCGGCGGGAGGGCCGGTACGAGCAGTACTTC.

The genes are TRBV21-1 and TRBJ1-2; the D call in the table, TRBD1, was not verified against the DNA. TRBV21-1 is flagged as a pseudogene. CDR3 length equals 17 residues. This CDR3 reads CASSISDGGQGDYGYTF. CDR3 DNA: TGTGCCAGCAGCATATCAGACGGGGGACAGGGTGACTATGGCTACACCTTC.

V usage is TRBV7-9 and J usage is TRBJ2-3; TRBD2 aligns across 8 bases. The CDR3 spans 16 residues. V lost 2 bases, J lost 3 bases, and 7 bases stayed unmatched. Per germline, CDR1 SEHNR and CDR2 FQNEAQ (reference sequence). Here the CDR3 DNA reads TGTGCCAGCAGCTTACCTTCGGGAGGGCCAACAGATACGCAGTATTTT. Its protein is CASSLPSGGPTDTQYF.